The rows below give T cell receptor beta chains drawn from one sample of a study of T cells after yellow fever vaccination. MiXCR was run by TCRdb on the 5' RACE reads, yielding one entry per CDR3 protein. The profile shows roughly 50,000 distinct CDR3 sequences, roughly 7.3% of them singletons. The sequenced sample was CD8+ T cells sorted from PBMCs, obtained roughly 14 days after the first yellow fever vaccination. These receptors were taken from a man aged 18 to 30 who received the YFV17D yellow fever vaccine. Both conserved end residues are part of each CDR3. D genes are given only for firm matches. Clone size is not always given. Where it is, it says once, few, many or a class for expanded clones.

-,many,TRBV11-3,TRBJ2-3,CASSPESTDTQYF,TGTGCCAGCAGCCCGGAGAGCACAGATACGCAGTATTTT
-,many,TRBV19,TRBJ2-5,CASSIGTLQETQYF,TGTGCCAGTAGTATCGGGACCCTTCAAGAGACCCAGTACTTC
TRBD2,many,TRBV12-3/TRBV12-4,TRBJ2-7,CASSPERGRDEQYF,TGTGCCAGCAGTCCCGAGCGGGGGCGAGACGAGCAGTACTTC
-,-,TRBV5-6,TRBJ2-3,CASSVGDSDTQYF,TGTGCCAGCAGCGTAGGGGACTCAGATACGCAGTATTTT
TRBD1,many,TRBV7-9,TRBJ1-2,CASSSHRGPGGYTF,TGTGCCAGCAGCTCGCACAGGGGGCCGGGCGGCTACACCTTC
TRBD2,many,TRBV7-3,TRBJ2-2,CASSLSTSGRGELFF,TGTGCCAGCAGCTTAAGTACTAGCGGGCGCGGGGAGCTGTTTTTT
-,many,TRBV6-5,TRBJ2-7,CASSYSDTASYEQYF,TGTGCCAGCAGTTACAGCGACACAGCCTCCTACGAGCAGTACTTC
-,many,TRBV30,TRBJ2-2,CAWSLTVGTGELFF,TGTGCCTGGAGTCTGACGGTGGGAACCGGGGAGCTGTTTTTT
TRBD1,-,TRBV6-5,TRBJ2-1,CASSVRTGFGGEQFF,TGTGCCAGCAGCGTAAGGACAGGATTTGGCGGTGAGCAGTTCTTC
-,many,TRBV4-2,TRBJ2-2,CASSQEMAVGLTGELFF,TGTGCCAGCAGCCAAGAAATGGCCGTAGGTCTAACCGGGGAGCTGTTTTTT
-,many,TRBV9,TRBJ2-1,CASSVDPSPSSYNEQFF,TGTGCCAGCAGCGTAGATCCCTCGCCCAGCTCCTACAATGAGCAGTTCTTC
TRBD1,many,TRBV6-2/TRBV6-3,TRBJ2-2,CASAASRTGGHGELFF,TGTGCCAGCGCCGCATCTCGGACAGGGGGACACGGGGAGCTGTTTTTT
-,many,TRBV7-8,TRBJ2-3,CASSSPGRADTQYF,TGTGCCAGCAGCTCCCCGGGGAGAGCAGATACGCAGTATTTT
-,many,TRBV6-5,TRBJ1-1,CASSYYPRTEAFF,TGTGCCAGCAGTTACTACCCCCGCACTGAAGCTTTCTTT
TRBD1,many,TRBV4-3,TRBJ2-1,CASSQGGTGYNEQFF,TGCGCCAGCAGCCAAGGTGGGACAGGGTACAATGAGCAGTTCTTC
-,many,TRBV4-3,TRBJ2-6,CASSQEGSSGANVLTF,TGCGCCAGCAGCCAAGAAGGGAGCTCTGGGGCCAACGTCCTGACTTTC
TRBD1,medium-sized,TRBV5-1,TRBJ2-1,CASSFSGTGNNEQFF,TGCGCCAGCAGCTTTTCCGGGACAGGGAACAATGAGCAGTTCTTC
-,few,TRBV18,TRBJ2-2,CASSPNEKFGTGELFF,TGTGCCAGCTCACCAAATGAGAAGTTCGGCACCGGGGAGCTGTTTTTT
-,many,TRBV7-8,TRBJ1-5,CASSRRSEDQPQHF,TGTGCCAGCAGCCGCCGATCGGAGGATCAGCCCCAGCATTTT
TRBD1,few,TRBV18,TRBJ2-2,CASSPSGTGAGELFF,TGTGCCAGCTCACCCTCCGGGACAGGGGCCGGGGAGCTGTTTTTT
TRBD1,many,TRBV7-3,TRBJ1-2,CASSLKGTGPTYPYGYTF,TGTGCCAGCAGCTTAAAAGGGACAGGGCCCACTTATCCGTATGGCTACACCTTC
-,many,TRBV4-3,TRBJ1-1,CASSQDAGEDTEAFF,TGCGCCAGCAGCCAAGATGCAGGGGAGGACACTGAAGCTTTCTTT
TRBD2,few,TRBV9,TRBJ2-1,CASSVEPSGGAREQFF,TGTGCCAGCAGCGTAGAGCCTAGCGGGGGGGCCCGTGAGCAGTTCTTC
-,many,TRBV9,TRBJ2-1,CASSVVVGREQFF,TGTGCCAGCAGCGTAGTGGTTGGACGTGAGCAGTTCTTC
TRBD1,many,TRBV6-2/TRBV6-3,TRBJ1-5,CASRTGTGDHQPQHF,TGTGCCAGCAGAACCGGGACAGGGGATCATCAGCCCCAGCATTTT
-,many,TRBV5-6,TRBJ1-1,CASSFYRRQNTEAFF,TGTGCCAGCAGCTTCTACCGGCGGCAGAACACTGAAGCTTTCTTT
TRBD1,many,TRBV6-4,TRBJ2-5,CASSAGTGGAETQYF,TGTGCCAGCAGTGCCGGGACAGGGGGCGCAGAGACCCAGTACTTC